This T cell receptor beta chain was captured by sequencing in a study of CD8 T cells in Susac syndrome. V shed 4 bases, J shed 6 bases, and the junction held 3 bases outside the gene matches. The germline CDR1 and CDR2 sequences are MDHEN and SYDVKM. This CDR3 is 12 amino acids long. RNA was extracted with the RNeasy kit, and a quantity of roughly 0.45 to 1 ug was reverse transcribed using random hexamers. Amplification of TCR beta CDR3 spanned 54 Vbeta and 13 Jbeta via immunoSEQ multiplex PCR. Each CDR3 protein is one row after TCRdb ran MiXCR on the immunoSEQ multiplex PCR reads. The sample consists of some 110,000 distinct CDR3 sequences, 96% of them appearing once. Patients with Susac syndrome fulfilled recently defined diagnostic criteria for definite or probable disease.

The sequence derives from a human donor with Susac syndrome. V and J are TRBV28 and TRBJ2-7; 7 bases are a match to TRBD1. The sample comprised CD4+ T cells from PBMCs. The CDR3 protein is CASSSQGLEQYF. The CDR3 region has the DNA TGTGCCAGCAGTTCACAGGGGCTCGAGCAGTACTTC.